This T cell receptor (beta chain) was captured in a study of technical replicates of blood from a few donors. In germline, CDR1 is MNHEY, CDR2 SMNVEV (reference sequence). This CDR3 is 16 amino acids long. The V and J ends lost 6 bases and 5 bases respectively, with 19 bases between them. In its sample, this clone was seen once. Using immunoSEQ multiplex PCR, the repertoire was profiled, and TCRdb retains in-frame clones only, with some absent. The table records more than 11,000 clones, about 82% of them present only once. The receptor's source is a human donor in good health. J is TRBJ2-2 and V is TRBV27; maybe TRBD2 (5 bases). The sample taken for sequencing was PBMCs. CDR3 nucleotides: TGTGCCAGCAGACCAAGGTACGCAGGAGGAACCGGGGAGCTGTTTTTT. It specifies CASRPRYAGGTGELFF.